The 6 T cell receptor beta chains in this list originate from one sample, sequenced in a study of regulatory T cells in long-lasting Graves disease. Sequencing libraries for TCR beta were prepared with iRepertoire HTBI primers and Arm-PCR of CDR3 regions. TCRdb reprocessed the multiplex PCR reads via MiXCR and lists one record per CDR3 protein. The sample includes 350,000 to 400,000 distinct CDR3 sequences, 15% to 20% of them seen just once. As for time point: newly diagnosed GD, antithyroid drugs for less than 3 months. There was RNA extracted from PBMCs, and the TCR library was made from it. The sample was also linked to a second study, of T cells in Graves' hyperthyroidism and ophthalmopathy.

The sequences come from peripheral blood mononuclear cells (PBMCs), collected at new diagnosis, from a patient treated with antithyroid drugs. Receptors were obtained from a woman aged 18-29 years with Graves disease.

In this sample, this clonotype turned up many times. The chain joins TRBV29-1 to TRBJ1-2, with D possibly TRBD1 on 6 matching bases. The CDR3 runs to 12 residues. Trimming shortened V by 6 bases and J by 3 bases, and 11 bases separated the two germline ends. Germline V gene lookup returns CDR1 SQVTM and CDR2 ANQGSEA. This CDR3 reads CSVVGGYYGYTF. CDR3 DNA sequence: TGCAGCGTCGTAGGGGGGTACTATGGCTACACCTTC.

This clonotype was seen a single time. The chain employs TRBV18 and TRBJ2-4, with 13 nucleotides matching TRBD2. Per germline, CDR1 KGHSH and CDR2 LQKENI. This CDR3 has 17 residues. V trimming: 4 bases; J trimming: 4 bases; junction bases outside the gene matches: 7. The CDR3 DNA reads TGTGCCAGCTCACTCAGGACTAGCGGGAGACCTAAAAACATTCAGTACTTC. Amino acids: CASSLRTSGRPKNIQYF.

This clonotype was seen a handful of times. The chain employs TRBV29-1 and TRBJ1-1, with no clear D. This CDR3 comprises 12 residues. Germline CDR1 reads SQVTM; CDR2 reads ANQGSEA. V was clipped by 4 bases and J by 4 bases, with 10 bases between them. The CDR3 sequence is CSVAGIFTEAFF. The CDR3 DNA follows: TGCAGCGTTGCGGGCATATTCACTGAAGCTTTCTTT. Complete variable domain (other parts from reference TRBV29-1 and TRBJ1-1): SAVISQKPSRDICQRGTSLTIQCQVDSQVTMMFWYRQQPGQSLTLIATANQGSEATYESGFVIDKFPISRPNLTFSTLTVSNMSPEDSSIYLCSVAGIFTEAFFGQGTRLTVV.

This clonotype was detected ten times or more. CDR3 DNA: TGCAGTGCTAGAGAACCTCTACAGGGGGCCGGTTGGGGCAATCAGCCCCAGCATTTT. This encodes CSAREPLQGAGWGNQPQHF. J is TRBJ1-5 and V is TRBV20-1; TRBD1 aligns across 9 bases. CDR1 is DFQATT and CDR2 is SNEGSKA in the germline V gene (reference sequence). The CDR3 totals 19 residues. After removal of 0 bases from V and 2 bases from J, the junction contained 14 bases not matched to a gene.

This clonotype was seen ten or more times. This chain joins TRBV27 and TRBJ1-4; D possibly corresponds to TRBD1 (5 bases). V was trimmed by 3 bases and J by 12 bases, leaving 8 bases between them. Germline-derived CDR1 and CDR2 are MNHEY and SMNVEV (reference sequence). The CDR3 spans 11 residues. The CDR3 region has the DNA TGTGCCAGCAGTTTGGAGGGGCAACTGTTTTTT. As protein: CASSLEGQLFF.

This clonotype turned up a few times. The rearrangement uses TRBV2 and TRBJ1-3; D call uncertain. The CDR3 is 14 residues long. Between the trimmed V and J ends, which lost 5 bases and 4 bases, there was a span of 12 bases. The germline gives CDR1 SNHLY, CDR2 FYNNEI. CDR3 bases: TGTGCCAGCAGTTGGGAGGGAGCCGGAAACACCATATATTTT. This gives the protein CASSWEGAGNTIYF.